Listed here is a single T cell receptor (beta chain). The primer mix had 60 Vbeta and 13 Jbeta primers. Some clones are missing from TCRdb's copy, which holds only in-frame ones; the method was immunoSEQ multiplex PCR. In the table there are around 96,000 clones, 80% of which are singletons. This entry comes from a study of cytomegalovirus exposure and HLA in healthy donors. Germline V gene data show CDR1 as MNHEY and CDR2 as SVGAGI. The CDR3 has 15 amino acids. V was pared by 0 bases and J by 8 bases, with 14 bases between. The receptor comes from a man in his late teens or twenties in good health and CMV-seronegative. The source material was PBMCs. This chain joins TRBV6-5 and TRBJ2-1, with TRBD1 as a possible D gene (6 bases). The CDR3 here is CASSYSRQGRDEQFF. The CDR3 DNA follows: TGTGCCAGCAGTTACTCGAGGCAGGGGCGGGATGAGCAGTTCTTC.